The next 17 T cell receptor beta chains were all read from a single sample in a study of T-cell memory formation after mild COVID-19 (dated by TCRdb to about 2021). Library preparation was by 5' RACE. Instrument on record: Illumina NovaSeq 6000. The public reads were run again by TCRdb, first through fastp at Q25 and then through MiXCR, and only productive beta chains were kept. Rows with one shared CDR3 protein collapse into an entry with the most common genes and DNA. The sample contains 200,000 to 300,000 distinct CDR3 sequences, 8.5% to 9.5% of them found a single time. The ten largest make up around 21% of the sample. Sequencing was performed on PBMCs or a T cell subset sorted from them (not recorded which). The receptors stem from a man aged 18 to 30 who had mild COVID-19 (a few samples of this study predate the infection). The sample titles of this study are shuffled in the database, so cell type and time point are left out; the donor was told from shared clones.

The chain joins TRBV29-1 to TRBJ2-2; D not certain. V lost 6 bases, J lost 4 bases, and 12 bases lay in between. Germline lookup yields CDR1 SQVTM and CDR2 ANQGSEA. The CDR3 extends over 13 amino acids. Here the CDR3 reads CSVTGTLTGELFF. The CDR3 coding sequence is TGCAGCGTCACGGGCACTCTCACCGGGGAGCTGTTTTTT.

This clonotype was detected only a few times. The chain recombines TRBV5-1 with TRBJ2-1, with 7 bases identical to TRBD2. CDR3 size: 15 residues. V shed 6 bases, J shed 9 bases, and the junction held 15 bases outside the gene matches. Germline CDR1 reads SGHRS; CDR2 reads YFSETQ. CDR3 nucleotide sequence: TGCGCCAGCAACCCTCGGGGGGAGGCTCGCGGTGAGCAGTTCTTC. It is translated as CASNPRGEARGEQFF.

This clonotype came up many times. The chain joins TRBV7-6 to TRBJ2-7, with D perhaps TRBD2 (6 bases). Trimming cost V 3 bases and J 7 bases, with 16 bases left between them. Germline CDR1 is SGHVS and CDR2 is FNYEAQ. The CDR3 spans 14 residues. CDR3 loop: CASSLPPGGEEQYF. Written as DNA, the CDR3 is TGTGCCAGCAGCTTGCCCCCCGGGGGAGAAGAGCAGTACTTC.

CDR3 residues: CASSGLAGAGGTGELFF. The CDR3 DNA reads TGCGCCTCCAGCGGACTAGCGGGGGCCGGGGGCACCGGGGAGCTGTTTTTT. The V call is TRBV5-1, the J call TRBJ2-2, with 13 bases that match TRBD2. CDR3 size: 17 residues. With V trimmed by 10 bases and J by 4 bases, 13 bases remained unmatched. Germline lookup yields CDR1 SGHRS and CDR2 YFSETQ. Filled out from reference TRBV5-1 and TRBJ2-2, the complete variable domain reads KAGVTQTPRYLIKTRGQQVTLSCSPISGHRSVSWYQQTPGQGLQFLFEYFSETQRNKGNFPGRFSGRQFSNSRSEMNVSTLELGDSALYLCASSGLAGAGGTGELFFGEGSRLTVL.

This clonotype was detected many times. The chain carries TRBV11-2 and TRBJ2-1; possibly TRBD2 for D (7 bases). Germline V CDR1 and CDR2: SGHAT, FQNNGV. The CDR3 has 15 amino acids. The ends were cut back, 5 bases at V and 6 bases at J, with 17 bases in the middle. CDR3 loop: CASSPSGASGNEQFF. The CDR3, as DNA: TGTGCCAGCAGCCCATCAGGGGCTAGCGGCAATGAGCAGTTCTTC. Variable domain in full (rest from reference TRBV11-2 and TRBJ2-1): EAGVAQSPRYKIIEKRQSVAFWCNPISGHATLYWYQQILGQGPKLLIQFQNNGVVDDSQLPKDRFSAERLKGVDSTLKIQPAKLEDSAVYLCASSPSGASGNEQFFGPGTRLTVL.

The chain combines TRBV11-2 with TRBJ2-7, with unresolved D. Germline V gene sequence: CDR1 SGHAT, CDR2 FQNNGV. Trimming took 0 bases from V and 0 from J, leaving 6 bases between them. The CDR3 extends over 14 amino acids. The CDR3 sequence is CASSLDFSSYEQYF. CDR3 nucleotide sequence: TGTGCCAGCAGCTTAGATTTCTCCTCCTACGAGCAGTACTTC.

This clonotype was observed a handful of times. This chain joins TRBV28 and TRBJ2-7; unclear D gene. From germline, CDR1 is MDHEN and CDR2 SYDVKM. This CDR3 comprises 13 residues. V lost 7 bases, J lost 6 bases, and 16 bases lay in between. CDR3: CASTTDRAGEQYV. CDR3 coding DNA: TGTGCCAGCACTACCGACCGGGCCGGCGAGCAGTACGTC.

The J gene is TRBJ2-2, the V gene TRBV20-1, with TRBD1 matching 10 bases. V shed 5 bases, J shed 3 bases, and the junction held 6 bases outside the gene matches. There are 15 residues in the CDR3. Germline V gene data show CDR1 as DFQATT and CDR2 as SNEGSKA (reference sequence). The CDR3 nucleotides are TGCAGTGCTCAGGACAGGGGGATGTACACCGGGGAGCTGTTTTTT. It specifies CSAQDRGMYTGELFF.

This clonotype was seen a few times. The chain uses TRBV24-1 and TRBJ2-1, with 9 bases aligning to TRBD2. Germline CDR1 is KGHDR and CDR2 is SFDVKD. The CDR3 covers 14 residues. The J segment lost 6 bases and the V segment lost 5 bases, leaving 4 bases of the junction unmatched. For the CDR3, the DNA is TGTGCCACCAGTGGGCTAGCGGGGTCCAATGAGCAGTTCTTC. Amino acids: CATSGLAGSNEQFF.

This clonotype was observed a handful of times. The rearrangement uses TRBV6-6 and TRBJ1-1; a weak D match, TRBD1 (5 bases). The CDR3 spans 12 residues. Germline V gene sequence: CDR1 MNHNY, CDR2 SVGAGI (reference sequence). V gave up 11 bases and J gave up 4 bases, with 14 bases separating them. The CDR3, as DNA: TGTGCCTTGACAGATTACTTCACTGAAGCTTTCTTT. Amino acid sequence: CALTDYFTEAFF.

This clonotype was detected a few times. The chain uses TRBV6-2 or TRBV6-3 and TRBJ2-4; perhaps TRBD1 as D (5 bases). In germline, CDR1 is MNHEY, CDR2 SVGEGT. There are 11 residues in the CDR3. Between the trimmed V and J ends, which lost 2 bases and 11 bases, there was a span of 7 bases. The DNA of the CDR3 is TGTGCCAGCAGTTACGGGGCTTTTCAGTACTTC. Protein product: CASSYGAFQYF.

The gene calls are TRBV6-5 and TRBJ2-4, with TRBD2 matching 9 bases. The CDR3 has 16 residues. V shed 4 bases and J 6 bases; nucleotides not matched to a gene: 10. Germline values: CDR1 MNHEY, CDR2 SVGAGI. This CDR3 reads CASSSRVAGVGNIQYF. As DNA, the CDR3 is TGTGCCAGCAGTTCCCGGGTAGCGGGGGTGGGAAACATTCAGTACTTC.

This clonotype was detected only a few times. V usage is TRBV12-3 or TRBV12-4 and J usage is TRBJ1-1, with no clear D. Trimming left V 3 bases short and J 6 bases short, with 17 bases between. The CDR3 covers 15 residues. CDR3 residues: CASSFFAGRVAEAFF. The CDR3 DNA follows: TGTGCCAGCAGTTTCTTCGCAGGTCGGGTGGCTGAAGCTTTCTTT.

This chain links TRBV4-3 with TRBJ1-4; 7 bases map to TRBD1. J was trimmed by 7 bases and V by 0 bases; bases with no gene match: 8. Germline-derived CDR1 and CDR2 are LGHNA and YSLEER. CDR3 length: 16 amino acids. CDR3 nucleotide sequence: TGCGCCAGCAGCCAAGATCAAAAGGGGGCGAGTGAAAAACTGTTTTTT. It translates to CASSQDQKGASEKLFF.

This clonotype was recorded a few times. The V and J genes are TRBV12-3 or TRBV12-4 and TRBJ1-1; 7 bases agree with TRBD1. The J segment lost 2 bases and the V segment lost 9 bases, leaving 9 bases of the junction unmatched. CDR3 length: 14 amino acids. CDR3 sequence reads: CASSQGVSNTEAFF. CDR3 nucleotide sequence: TGTGCCAGTTCTCAGGGGGTTAGTAACACTGAAGCTTTCTTT.

This clonotype was detected only a few times. V gene TRBV27 combines with J gene TRBJ2-3, with 7 bases that match TRBD2. The CDR3 consists of 16 residues. The junction had 10 bases not matched to a gene; V was cut back by 6 bases and J by 1 base. CDR1 MNHEY and CDR2 SMNVEV come from the germline V gene (reference sequence). CDR3 in DNA: TGTGCCAGCAGCCCGATGGGGGGGAGACGCACAGATACGCAGTATTTT. As protein: CASSPMGGRRTDTQYF.

In this sample, this clonotype turned up many times. This chain connects TRBV5-4 to TRBJ2-2; no clear D. Germline CDR1 SGHNT, CDR2 YYREEE (reference sequence). The CDR3 has 15 amino acids. The ends were cut back, 5 bases at V and 2 bases at J, with 13 bases in the middle. CDR3 nucleotide sequence: TGTGCCAGCAGTACCCCAGTAGTCAACACCGGGGAGCTGTTTTTT. Translated: CASSTPVVNTGELFF.